These T cell receptor beta chains were read from a single sample in a study of blood T cells in healthy people across ages. TCRdb passed the 5' RACE reads through MiXCR, listing each CDR3 protein once. The sample yields around 800,000 distinct CDR3 sequences, 25% to 30% seen once. These same records also appear under a second study, on T cells of mothers and their children.

Source material: blood. Source of these receptors: a boy aged 5 to 17 in good health. Each CDR3 is given with its conserved first and last residue. Size values are once, few and many counts, or a class for expanded clones, and some rows have none.

V gene	J gene	clone size	CDR3 protein
TRBV2	TRBJ2-2	.	CASSRQQGAGELFF
TRBV3-1	TRBJ1-2	many	CASSQVGLSNYGYTF
TRBV11-2	TRBJ2-3	.	CASSHTGVGTDTQYF
TRBV7-2	TRBJ2-4	.	CASSLSGQGNIQYF
TRBV11-3	TRBJ2-7	.	CASSLGAGGGYEQYF
TRBV20-1	.	.	CSARDPDRGHNEQFF
TRBV29-1	TRBJ2-7	.	CSVEARQGYEQYF
TRBV11-1	TRBJ1-5	.	CASSLSQAQPQHF
TRBV12-5	TRBJ2-1	few	CASGRASGGLGNEQFF
TRBV9	TRBJ2-1	.	CASSPSPSSYNEQFF
TRBV15	TRBJ2-5	.	CATSPRGETQYF
TRBV19	TRBJ1-1	.	CASNNVAGLRNTEAFF
TRBV9	TRBJ2-3	once	CASSVRAGSTDTQYF
TRBV29-1	.	.	CSVGGQGKTQYF